Presented here are 32 T cell receptor beta chains from one specimen sequenced in a study of Ad26.COV2.S vaccination and SARS-CoV-2 variants. Specified treatment: around 19 received Ad26.COV2.S at low or high dose, single or two shots; about 5 received placebo; per-sample allocation not given. Day 63 following the first vaccine or placebo injection was when the samples were taken. Method: immunoSEQ multiplex PCR; TCRdb's copy keeps in-frame clones and lacks some. Among approximately 400,000 clones listed, 80% to 90% were seen once. The starting material was peripheral blood, obtained in a trial of Ad26.COV2.S vaccine versus placebo. The receptors originated from a person between 18 and 60 years old who received the Ad26.COV2.S COVID-19 vaccine or a placebo.

The table lists this clone with a count of one. V gene TRBV5-1 combines with J gene TRBJ2-2; 7 positions agree with TRBD2. This CDR3 is built from 14 residues. Germline lookup yields CDR1 SGHRS and CDR2 YFSETQ. Trimming took 7 bases from V and 2 from J; bases not matched to a gene: 5. CDR3 protein: CASQRGSNTGELFF. In nucleotides, the CDR3 is TGCGCCAGCCAGCGGGGCTCCAACACCGGGGAGCTGTTTTTT. Full variable domain (missing parts from reference TRBV5-1 and TRBJ2-2): KAGVTQTPRYLIKTRGQQVTLSCSPISGHRSVSWYQQTPGQGLQFLFEYFSETQRNKGNFPGRFSGRQFSNSRSEMNVSTLELGDSALYLCASQRGSNTGELFFGEGSRLTVL.

This rearrangement joins TRBV7-6 to TRBJ2-5; 10 nucleotides line up with TRBD2. The CDR3 extends over 19 amino acids. Germline CDR1 is SGHVS and CDR2 is FNYEAQ. V lost 5 bases and J lost 0; bases outside the gene matches: 15. CDR3 nucleotide sequence: TGTGCCAGCAGCCTGAGGACAGGATGGAGCGGGAGGGACCAAGAGACCCAGTACTTC. Its translation is CASSLRTGWSGRDQETQYF.

This clone occurred once. The rearrangement links TRBV4-2 to TRBJ1-4; 7 bases map to TRBD1. Germline values: CDR1 LGHNA, CDR2 YNFKEQ. The CDR3 is 16 amino acids. V shed 2 bases and J 4 bases; nucleotides not matched to a gene: 7. CDR3 region: CASSQRSDRYNEKLFF. The CDR3 DNA reads TGTGCCAGCAGCCAAAGGTCGGACAGGTATAATGAAAAACTGTTTTTT.

This rearrangement joins TRBV27 to TRBJ2-5; D gene unclear. The CDR3 sequence is 13 residues long. Germline-derived CDR1 and CDR2 are MNHEY and SMNVEV (reference sequence). V was clipped by 7 bases and J by 3 bases, with 12 bases between them. The CDR3 DNA reads TGTGCCAGCACCCAGCTGGTGAAAGAGACCCAGTACTTC. Its translation is CASTQLVKETQYF.

Worth noting for this clone: Other DNA sequences in this sample translate to the same CDR3. This chain connects TRBV4-1 to TRBJ1-2; D call uncertain. Germline CDR1 reads MGHRA; CDR2 reads YSYEKL. Trimming stripped 1 base from V and 7 bases from J, with 4 bases between. The CDR3 is 11 residues long. CDR3: CASSQAGGYTF. CDR3 coding DNA: TGCGCCAGCAGCCAAGCCGGTGGCTACACCTTC.

This rearrangement joins TRBV4-2 to TRBJ2-5, with D perhaps matching TRBD2 (6 bases). V was trimmed by 0 bases and J by 5 bases, leaving 10 bases between them. This CDR3 has 14 amino acids. Germline values: CDR1 LGHNA, CDR2 YNFKEQ. CDR3 sequence (DNA): TGTGCCAGCAGCCAAGACGCAGGGAGGGAGACCCAGTACTTC. Its translation: CASSQDAGRETQYF.

The rearrangement joins TRBV4-1 to TRBJ2-5; tentative D call: TRBD2 (7 bases). V lost 1 base and J lost 5, with 11 bases in between. Looked up from germline, CDR1 is MGHRA and CDR2 is YSYEKL. The CDR3 loop spans 14 amino acids. The CDR3 reads CASSQVGGRETQYF. The DNA for the CDR3 is TGCGCCAGCAGCCAAGTCGGGGGGCGGGAGACCCAGTACTTC.

This chain links TRBV29-1 with TRBJ2-3; 12 bases are shared with TRBD2. CDR1 and CDR2 from the germline V gene are SQVTM and ANQGSEA. Unmatched junction bases numbered 12, after V lost 0 bases and J lost 5 bases. This CDR3 spans 18 amino acids. The CDR3 is CSVEDPGLAGSLGDTQYF. CDR3 sequence (DNA): TGCAGCGTTGAAGATCCCGGACTAGCGGGATCCCTAGGAGATACGCAGTATTTT.

Many counts were recorded for this clone. The chain couples TRBV28 to TRBJ1-4, with D perhaps TRBD1 (6 bases). This CDR3 contains 14 residues. Looked up from germline, CDR1 is MDHEN and CDR2 is SYDVKM. Trimming pared 5 bases from V and 7 bases from J, leaving 14 bases between. In nucleotides, the CDR3 is TGTGCCAGCAGTCCCCAGGGGAGAGGTGAAAAACTGTTTTTT. It codes for CASSPQGRGEKLFF.

V and J are TRBV28 and TRBJ2-7; 8 nucleotides match TRBD1. CDR1 and CDR2 from the germline V gene are MDHEN and SYDVKM. Trimming cost V 7 bases and J 1 base; bases outside gene matches: 9. The CDR3 is 15 amino acids. Here the CDR3 DNA reads TGTGCCAGCACCGCCGGACAGGGAGGATCCTACGAGCAGTACTTC. This translates into CASTAGQGGSYEQYF. The full variable domain, its missing parts supplied by reference TRBV28 and TRBJ2-7, is DVKVTQSSRYLVKRTGEKVFLECVQDMDHENMFWYRQDPGLGLRLIYFSYDVKMKEKGDIPEGYSVSREKKERFSLILESASTNQTSMYLCASTAGQGGSYEQYFGPGTRLTVT.

The rearrangement links TRBV29-1 to TRBJ1-5; perhaps TRBD1 as D (6 bases). V shed 6 bases and J shed 3 bases, with 12 bases lying between them. This CDR3 region has 13 residues. The germline CDR1 and CDR2 sequences are SQVTM and ANQGSEA. The CDR3 loop reads CSVLGQSNQPQHF. The DNA for the CDR3 is TGCAGCGTCCTAGGACAGTCCAATCAGCCCCAGCATTTT.

The rearrangement uses TRBV18 and TRBJ2-7; no reliable D call. CDR1 is KGHSH and CDR2 is LQKENI in the germline V gene. The CDR3 is made up of 14 amino acids. Deletions cut 2 bases from V and 2 bases from J, with 10 bases between. The CDR3 sequence is CASSPFDGTYEQYF. The CDR3 region has the DNA TGTGCCAGCTCACCATTCGACGGAACCTACGAGCAGTACTTC. The complete variable domain, with remaining parts taken from reference TRBV18 and TRBJ2-7, reads NAGVMQNPRHLVRRRGQEARLRCSPMKGHSHVYWYRQLPEEGLKFMVYLQKENIIDESGMPKERFSAEFPKEGPSILRIQQVVRGDSAAYFCASSPFDGTYEQYFGPGTRLTVT.

The chain is built from TRBV6-5 and TRBJ1-5; D ambiguous. Germline V gives CDR1 MNHEY, CDR2 SVGAGI. The CDR3 is 14 residues long. The ends were cut back, 6 bases at V and 3 bases at J, with 12 bases in the middle. CDR3 loop: CASSSALYNQPQHF. CDR3 DNA: TGTGCCAGCAGCTCCGCCCTCTACAATCAGCCCCAGCATTTT.

The chain links TRBV7-9 to TRBJ2-3; weak D call: TRBD2 (6 bases). The CDR3 has 15 residues. V lost 5 bases, J lost 4 bases, and 16 bases lay in between. Germline loops: CDR1 SEHNR, CDR2 FQNEAQ (reference sequence). The CDR3 here is CASSQLAVRADTQYF. The CDR3 nucleotides read TGTGCCAGCAGCCAACTAGCAGTTAGGGCAGATACGCAGTATTTT.

This clone was counted once. The chain has TRBV7-6 and TRBJ1-2, with D unclear. The germline CDR1 and CDR2 sequences are SGHVS and FNYEAQ. V shed 1 base and J shed 8 bases, with 14 bases lying between them. The CDR3 consists of 14 residues. The chain's CDR3 is CASSLVGMSLGYTF. CDR3 in DNA: TGTGCCAGCAGCTTAGTCGGAATGAGTCTCGGCTACACCTTC.

As DNA, the CDR3 is TGTGCCAGCAGCACAGGGGCAGTCATCAACACTGAAGCTTTCTTT. This codes for CASSTGAVINTEAFF. This chain uses TRBV6-2 or TRBV6-3 with TRBJ1-1, with 7 bases fitting TRBD1. The CDR3 is made up of 15 amino acids. Trimming cost V 6 bases and J 2 bases; bases outside gene matches: 9. CDR1 MNHEY and CDR2 SVGEGT come from the germline V gene.

The chain uses TRBV12-3 or TRBV12-4 and TRBJ1-5; no definite D call. V was shortened by 3 bases and J by 4 bases, with 7 bases between the two germline ends. The CDR3 runs to 13 residues. CDR3 residues: CASSFHHNQPQHF. DNA for the CDR3: TGTGCCAGCAGTTTTCATCATAATCAGCCCCAGCATTTT.

The chain combines TRBV5-1 with TRBJ2-7; possible D gene TRBD2, 5 bases. The CDR3 length is 15 residues. The V gene's germline CDR1 is SGHRS and CDR2 YFSETQ. Trimming removed 2 bases from V and 5 bases from J, with 17 bases in between. Written as DNA, the CDR3 is TGCGCCAGCAGCTTACTACTAGTGGTGAGTAACGAGCAGTACTTC. It codes for CASSLLLVVSNEQYF.

The rearrangement joins TRBV7-9 to TRBJ2-1; D is possibly TRBD2 (5 bases). V dropped 5 bases and J dropped 1 base, with 12 bases sitting between them. The CDR3 totals 15 residues. CDR1 and CDR2 (germline): SEHNR, FQNEAQ (reference sequence). The CDR3 DNA sequence: TGTGCCAGCAGCCTCGGGGTGACTTCCTACAATGAGCAGTTCTTC. This translates into CASSLGVTSYNEQFF.

V and J are TRBV7-3 and TRBJ2-1, with D possibly being TRBD1 (6 bases). Germline V gene sequence: CDR1 SGHTA, CDR2 FQGTGA. The CDR3 is 13 amino acids. V lost 5 bases and J 5 bases, leaving 10 bases between the germline ends. The CDR3 DNA reads TGTGCCAGCAGCCCACAGGGCAACAATGAGCAGTTCTTC. Encoded protein: CASSPQGNNEQFF. Drawing the rest from reference TRBV7-3 and TRBJ2-1, the complete variable domain is GAGVSQTPSNKVTEKGKYVELRCDPISGHTALYWYRQSLGQGPEFLIYFQGTGAADDSGLPNDRFFAVRPEGSVSTLKIQRTERGDSAVYLCASSPQGNNEQFFGPGTRLTVL.

As concerns this clone: Sequence at one end of the junction differs from germline and may be a read error. This chain links TRBV9 with TRBJ1-2; D ambiguous. Germline CDR1 SGDLS, CDR2 YYNGEE. The length of the CDR3 is 10 residues. CDR3 sequence: CASRVAGYTF. The CDR3 DNA sequence: TGTGCCAGCAGAGTAGCTGGCTACACCTTC.

The chain employs TRBV9 and TRBJ2-1; D call uncertain. CDR1 is SGDLS, CDR2 YYNGEE, per germline. This CDR3 is built from 14 residues. Trimming pared 3 bases from V and 0 bases from J, leaving 7 bases between. The CDR3 DNA follows: TGTGCCAGCAGCGGGGCGGCCTCCTACAATGAGCAGTTCTTC. Encoded protein: CASSGAASYNEQFF. The variable domain in full, completed from reference TRBV9 and TRBJ2-1, reads DSGVTQTPKHLITATGQRVTLRCSPRSGDLSVYWYQQSLDQGLQFLIQYYNGEERAKGNILERFSAQQFPDLHSELNLSSLELGDSALYFCASSGAASYNEQFFGPGTRLTVL.

The V call is TRBV3-1 (or the pseudogene TRBV3-2), the J call TRBJ2-5, with 10 nucleotides matching TRBD2. Per germline, CDR1 LGHDT and CDR2 YNNKEL (reference sequence). CDR3 length: 20 amino acids. V was clipped by 0 bases and J by 5 bases; unmatched bases: 18. Here the CDR3 reads CASSQDFPASGRSQRETQYF. In DNA, the CDR3 is TGTGCCAGCAGCCAAGATTTCCCGGCTAGCGGGAGATCTCAGCGGGAGACCCAGTACTTC.

A single count supports this clone. The CDR3 spells CASRGFTNEKLFF. The CDR3 DNA follows: TGTGCCAGCCGGGGGTTCACTAATGAAAAACTGTTTTTT. The chain uses TRBV19 and TRBJ1-4, with a weak D call TRBD1 (5 bases). The length of the CDR3 is 13 residues. Germline V gives CDR1 LNHDA, CDR2 SQIVND (reference sequence). V was shortened by 9 bases and J by 2 bases, with 10 bases between the two germline ends.

The V call is TRBV10-2, the J call TRBJ2-7; 12 nucleotides line up with TRBD2. Germline CDR1 reads WSHSY; CDR2 reads SAAADI. V dropped 4 bases and J dropped 5; count of bases not matched to a gene: 12. This CDR3 has 17 residues. CDR3 coding DNA: TGCGCCAGCAGTGGTCCCCCTAGCGGGAGGGCCCTGGACGAGCAGTACTTC. Translating gives CASSGPPSGRALDEQYF.

V and J are TRBV2 and TRBJ1-1; D not resolved. This CDR3 is 14 amino acids long. Between the trimmed V and J ends, which lost 1 base and 0 bases, there was a span of 6 bases. CDR1 and CDR2 (germline): SNHLY, FYNNEI. CDR3 coding DNA: TGTGCCAGCAGTGAAGGCAGAATGAACACTGAAGCTTTCTTT. This codes for CASSEGRMNTEAFF. The full variable domain, with the rest looked up from reference TRBV2 and TRBJ1-1, is EPEVTQTPSHQVTQMGQEVILRCVPISNHLYFYWYRQILGQKVEFLVSFYNNEISEKSEIFDDQFSVERPDGSNFTLKIRSTKLEDSAMYFCASSEGRMNTEAFFGQGTRLTVV.

The chain joins TRBV6-5 to TRBJ1-1, with no clear D. V shed 3 bases and J shed 5 bases, with 10 bases lying between them. This CDR3 has 13 residues. Germline CDR1 MNHEY, CDR2 SVGAGI. CDR3 sequence (DNA): TGTGCCAGCAGTTATTCCGCTAGGACTGAAGCTTTCTTT. Translated: CASSYSARTEAFF.

The V and J genes are TRBV13 and TRBJ2-2; a weak D match, TRBD2 (5 bases). V was clipped by 3 bases and J by 4 bases, with 9 bases between them. This CDR3 region has 14 residues. Germline V gene lookup returns CDR1 PRHDT and CDR2 FYEKMQ (reference sequence). The CDR3 nucleotides are TGTGCCAGCAGCTTTCTGGACTCCACCGGGGAGCTGTTTTTT. Its translation: CASSFLDSTGELFF.

Concerning this clone: A much larger clone is a single base away; this may be a read error. The CDR3 DNA sequence: TGTGCCAGCAGTCGGGGCACCGGGGAGCTGTTTTTT. Translation: CASSRGTGELFF. The genes are TRBV11-2 and TRBJ2-2, with a weak D call TRBD2 (5 bases). Per germline, CDR1 SGHAT and CDR2 FQNNGV. V dropped 6 bases and J dropped 4 bases, with 6 bases sitting between them. The CDR3 spans 12 residues.

The sample holds a few counts of this clone. The V call is TRBV25-1, the J call TRBJ2-7; D tentatively fits TRBD1 or TRBD2 (5 bases each). V lost 11 bases and J 3 bases, leaving 11 bases between the germline ends. CDR3 size: 11 residues. Per germline, CDR1 MGHDK and CDR2 SYGVNS. The CDR3 coding sequence is TGTGCCGCCGGGACCGACTACGAGCAGTACTTC. It translates to CAAGTDYEQYF.

J is TRBJ2-3 and V is TRBV18; perhaps TRBD2 as D (6 bases). Germline values: CDR1 KGHSH, CDR2 LQKENI. This CDR3 region has 17 residues. With 3 bases removed from V and 5 bases from J, the gap between germline ends came to 21 bases. The CDR3 DNA follows: TGTGCCAGCTCACCCACACGTGGCGGGGCGCTTATAGATACGCAGTATTTT. It yields the protein CASSPTRGGALIDTQYF.

The chain carries TRBV7-2 and TRBJ2-1; 9 bases match TRBD1. V gave up 3 bases and J gave up 15 bases; unmatched junction bases: 9. The germline gives CDR1 SGHTA, CDR2 FQGNSA. The CDR3 runs 13 residues. This CDR3 reads CASSFSPGQGTFF. CDR3 DNA: TGTGCCAGCAGCTTCAGCCCGGGACAGGGAACGTTCTTC.